This T cell receptor beta chain was retrieved from a study of human T cells and chemical hapten exposure. Study in general: On the upper back, patch tests were applied with 0.01% DPC and read at 6 days.

Time point given: pre-sensitization, week 0. As to treatment: therapeutic diphenylcyclopropenone sensitization with weekly scalp DPC. Alopecia patients between 18 and 70 years old and suitable for DPC were used as donors. Unfractionated whole blood served as the source for total RNA extraction. The sample holds a few counts of this clonotype. MiXCR was run by TCRdb on the RACE reads, yielding one entry per CDR3 protein. This repertoire shows some 300,000 distinct CDR3 sequences, 4.5% to 5.5% found once; its top ten account for under 9.5%. The clonotype was recovered from a woman aged 18-29 years with alopecia areata. Some clones in this sample may be carry-over from other donors' samples. The source material was whole blood, sampled in connection with sensitization to the hapten diphenylcyclopropenone (DPC).

The CDR3 nucleotides are TGCGCCAGCAGTCGGAGGCAAGAGACCCAGTACTTC. It specifies CASSRRQETQYF. The chain uses TRBV5-1 and TRBJ2-5, with TRBD2 as a possible D gene (5 bases). V lost 5 bases, J lost 2 bases, and 7 bases lay in between. The CDR3 runs to 12 residues. Germline V gene sequence: CDR1 SGHRS, CDR2 YFSETQ.